This T cell receptor (beta chain) was recovered during a study of T cells in Graves' hyperthyroidism and ophthalmopathy. Study information: Staff took peripheral blood when the initial diagnosis was made, before any treatment began. Findings and limits, study-wide: Blood samples included most of the expanded thyroid clonotypes exceeding 0.001.

Patients having uncontrolled infection, another autoimmune disease, pregnancy or lactation were not included. From RNA transcripts, TCR beta CDR3 regions were amplified. Using the HTBI primer set, a first-round RT-PCR was run on the TCR CDR3. MiXCR was run by TCRdb on the multiplex PCR reads, yielding one entry per CDR3 protein. The sample contains around 400,000 distinct CDR3 sequences, about 15% of which appear only once. In its sample, this clonotype was seen many times. Its antigen is currently unknown. Sequencing was carried out using blood. This TCR was sampled from a woman aged 18-30 years with Graves' hyperthyroidism that later progressed to Graves' ophthalmopathy.

CDR3 sequence (DNA): TGTGCCAGCAGTCCTCGGGACTTTTCAGGGGCCCAGTACTTC. Translating it yields CASSPRDFSGAQYF. The chain employs TRBV27 and TRBJ2-5, with D possibly being TRBD1 or TRBD2 (6 bases each). The germline gives CDR1 MNHEY, CDR2 SMNVEV (reference sequence). V was pared by 5 bases and J by 9 bases, with 19 bases between. The CDR3 is 14 residues long.